Judged by abundance, the clone carrying this T cell receptor (beta chain) is medium-sized (0.01 to 0.1%). The template was RNA from unsorted bulk tissue. More than 3 cm separated this lung sample from the edge of the tumor. TCRbeta libraries were built with three rounds of nested PCR, modified from ARM-PCR. TCRdb re-derived calls from the multiplex PCR reads in MiXCR, one entry per CDR3 protein. The repertoire holds approximately 47,000 distinct CDR3 sequences, with around 64% as singletons. This specimen comes from a study of tumor and adjacent non-tumor tissue in lung cancer. In germline, CDR1 is SGHKS, CDR2 YYEKEE (reference sequence). The CDR3 loop spans 14 amino acids. V was clipped by 1 base and J by 8 bases, with 15 bases between them.

The gene calls are TRBV5-5 and TRBJ1-1; D ambiguous. Sequencing input: distant non-tumor lung tissue. This TCR was recovered from a woman between 65 and 79 years old with non-small cell lung cancer. CDR3 amino acids: CASSLRVGGGEAFF. CDR3 DNA: TGTGCCAGCAGCTTGAGGGTAGGCGGTGGCGAAGCTTTCTTT.